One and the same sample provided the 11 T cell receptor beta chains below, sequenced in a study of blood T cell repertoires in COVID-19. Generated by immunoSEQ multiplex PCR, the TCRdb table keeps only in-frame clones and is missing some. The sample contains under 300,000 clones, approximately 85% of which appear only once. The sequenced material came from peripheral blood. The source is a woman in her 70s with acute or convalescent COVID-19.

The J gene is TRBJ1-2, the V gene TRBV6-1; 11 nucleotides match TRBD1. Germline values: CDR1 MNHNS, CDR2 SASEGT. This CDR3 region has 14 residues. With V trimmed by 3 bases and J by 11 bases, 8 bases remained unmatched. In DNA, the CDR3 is TGTGCCAGCAGTGATTATCGGGACAGGGGGGCGTACACCTTC. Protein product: CASSDYRDRGAYTF.

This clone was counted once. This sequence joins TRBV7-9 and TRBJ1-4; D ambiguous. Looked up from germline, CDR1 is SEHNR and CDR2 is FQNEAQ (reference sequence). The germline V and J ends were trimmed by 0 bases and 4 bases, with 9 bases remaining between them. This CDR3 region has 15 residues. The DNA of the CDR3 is TGTGCCAGCAGCTTAGCGTCCAGTCGTAATGAAAAACTGTTTTTT. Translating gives CASSLASSRNEKLFF. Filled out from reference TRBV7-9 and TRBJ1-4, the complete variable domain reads DTGVSQNPRHKITKRGQNVTFRCDPISEHNRLYWYRQTLGQGPEFLTYFQNEAQLEKSRLLSDRFSAERPKGSFSTLEIQRTEQGDSAMYLCASSLASSRNEKLFFGSGTQLSVL.

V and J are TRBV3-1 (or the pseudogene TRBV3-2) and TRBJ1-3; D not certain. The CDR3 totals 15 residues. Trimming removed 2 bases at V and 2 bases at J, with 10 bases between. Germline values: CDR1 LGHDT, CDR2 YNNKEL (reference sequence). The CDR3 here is CASSQPSGTGNTIYF. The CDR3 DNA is TGTGCCAGCAGCCAACCCTCCGGGACTGGAAACACCATATATTTT.

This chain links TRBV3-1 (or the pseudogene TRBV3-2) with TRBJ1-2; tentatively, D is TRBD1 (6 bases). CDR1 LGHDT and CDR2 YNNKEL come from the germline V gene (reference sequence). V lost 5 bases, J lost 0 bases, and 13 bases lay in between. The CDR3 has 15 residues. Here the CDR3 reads CASSVTGTPNYGYTF. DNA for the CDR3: TGTGCCAGCAGCGTTACCGGGACACCTAACTATGGCTACACCTTC.

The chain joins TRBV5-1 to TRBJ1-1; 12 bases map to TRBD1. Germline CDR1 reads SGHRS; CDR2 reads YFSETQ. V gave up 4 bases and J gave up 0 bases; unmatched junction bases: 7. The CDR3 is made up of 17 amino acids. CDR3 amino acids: CASSAGTGGTMNTEAFF. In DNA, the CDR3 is TGCGCCAGCAGCGCGGGGACAGGGGGCACAATGAACACTGAAGCTTTCTTT. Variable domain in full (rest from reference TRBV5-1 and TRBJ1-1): KAGVTQTPRYLIKTRGQQVTLSCSPISGHRSVSWYQQTPGQGLQFLFEYFSETQRNKGNFPGRFSGRQFSNSRSEMNVSTLELGDSALYLCASSAGTGGTMNTEAFFGQGTRLTVV.

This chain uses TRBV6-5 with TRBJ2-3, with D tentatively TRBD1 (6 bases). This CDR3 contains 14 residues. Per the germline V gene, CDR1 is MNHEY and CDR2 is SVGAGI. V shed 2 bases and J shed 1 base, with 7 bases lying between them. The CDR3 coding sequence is TGTGCCAGCAGTTACAACAGGGGCACAGATACGCAGTATTTT. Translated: CASSYNRGTDTQYF.

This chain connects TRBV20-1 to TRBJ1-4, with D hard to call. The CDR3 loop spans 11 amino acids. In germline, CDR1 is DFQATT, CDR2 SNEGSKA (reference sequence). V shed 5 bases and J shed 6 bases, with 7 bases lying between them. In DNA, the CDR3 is TGCAGTGCTGCCTCGGATGAAAAACTGTTTTTT. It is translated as CSAASDEKLFF.

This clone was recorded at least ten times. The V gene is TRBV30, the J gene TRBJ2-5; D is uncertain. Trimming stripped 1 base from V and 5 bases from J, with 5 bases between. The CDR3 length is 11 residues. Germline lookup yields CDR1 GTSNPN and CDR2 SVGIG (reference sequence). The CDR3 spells CAWSERETQYF. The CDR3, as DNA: TGTGCCTGGAGTGAACGGGAGACCCAGTACTTC.

The CDR3 nucleotides read TGCGCCAGCAGCCAGACTCTTAGGGGCGGGACAGCCGGAAAAAAACTGTTTTTT. The encoded protein is CASSQTLRGGTAGKKLFF. The gene calls are TRBV4-1 and TRBJ1-4; TRBD1 matches at 7 bases. The CDR3 has 18 residues. The trim removed 3 bases at V and 9 bases at J, leaving 19 bases unmatched. Per germline, CDR1 MGHRA and CDR2 YSYEKL.

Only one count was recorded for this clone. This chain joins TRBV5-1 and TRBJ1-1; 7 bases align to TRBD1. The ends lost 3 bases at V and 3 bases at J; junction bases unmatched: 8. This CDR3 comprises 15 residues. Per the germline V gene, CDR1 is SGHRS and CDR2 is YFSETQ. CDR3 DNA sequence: TGCGCCAGCAGCTCCCGACCCACAGGGGACACTGAAGCTTTCTTT. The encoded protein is CASSSRPTGDTEAFF. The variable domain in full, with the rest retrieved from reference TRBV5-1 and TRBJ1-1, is KAGVTQTPRYLIKTRGQQVTLSCSPISGHRSVSWYQQTPGQGLQFLFEYFSETQRNKGNFPGRFSGRQFSNSRSEMNVSTLELGDSALYLCASSSRPTGDTEAFFGQGTRLTVV.

For the CDR3, the DNA is TGTGCCAGCTTTTTACAGGGGGCGCAAACTGAAGCTTTCTTT. It translates to CASFLQGAQTEAFF. V and J are TRBV5-4 and TRBJ1-1; 9 nucleotides line up with TRBD1. The germline V gene encodes CDR1 SGHNT and CDR2 YYREEE (reference sequence). The V segment lost 7 bases and the J segment 5 bases; nucleotides outside the gene matches: 9. The CDR3 length is 14 residues.